These 5 T cell receptor beta chains originate from one sample sequenced in a study of radiation and T cells in renal cell carcinoma. Described time point: blood 2 weeks post-SBRT. Treatment here: 15 Gy SBRT to primary tumor, nephrectomy 4 weeks later. TCRdb keeps only in-frame clones here, not all; method: immunoSEQ multiplex PCR. The sample records 100,000 to 150,000 clones, around 85% being singletons. This sample comprised blood, obtained from a patient whose treatment included radiotherapy and nephrectomy. Receptor source: a man between 50 and 59 years old with renal cell carcinoma.

V and J are TRBV18 and TRBJ1-1; no clear D. The V gene lost 1 base and the J gene lost 1 base, with 4 bases spanning the gap. The germline CDR1 and CDR2 sequences are KGHSH and LQKENI. The CDR3 is 13 amino acids. CDR3 sequence reads: CASSPRGNTEAFF. DNA for the CDR3: TGTGCCAGCTCACCACGGGGGAACACTGAAGCTTTCTTT.

The chain couples TRBV9 to TRBJ2-3; no clear D gene. The CDR3 covers 13 residues. Germline V CDR1 and CDR2: SGDLS, YYNGEE. V was cut by 3 bases and J by 0 bases, with 5 bases left in between. CDR3 in DNA: TGTGCCAGCAGCGACTATAGCACAGATACGCAGTATTTT. It encodes CASSDYSTDTQYF.

The chain combines TRBV4-1 with TRBJ2-4; 10 positions match TRBD2. Germline CDR1 MGHRA, CDR2 YSYEKL. The CDR3 runs 13 residues. Losses at the gene ends were 4 bases for V and 7 bases for J; bases not matched to a gene: 1. CDR3 in DNA: TGCGCCAGCAGCCGAGCGGGAGGGAACATTCAGTACTTC. Amino acid sequence: CASSRAGGNIQYF.

The genes are TRBV27 and TRBJ1-3, with no clear D. This CDR3 has 12 residues. Germline values: CDR1 MNHEY, CDR2 SMNVEV (reference sequence). The ends were cut back, 4 bases at V and 4 bases at J, with 5 bases in the middle. Written as DNA, the CDR3 is TGTGCCAGCAGTTCGGACGGAAACACCATATATTTT. This encodes CASSSDGNTIYF.

CDR3 bases: TGTGCCATCATGGTCTCCTACGAGCAGTACTTC. This gives the protein CAIMVSYEQYF. This chain joins TRBV10-3 and TRBJ2-7; D uncertain. With 7 bases removed from V and 0 bases from J, the gap between germline ends came to 4 bases. CDR1 is ENHRY, CDR2 SYGVKD, per germline. This CDR3 has 11 amino acids.